The 32 T cell receptor beta chains presented below share a single source sample, sequenced in a study of identical twins. TCRdb re-analysed the 5' RACE reads in MiXCR, keeping a single row per CDR3 protein. The data contain some 270,000 distinct CDR3 sequences, approximately 8.3% of them singletons. These sequences were also reported in another study, on yellow fever vaccine responses in identical twins.

Sequences were obtained from CD8+ T cells sorted from blood. These receptors all come from a woman in her late teens or twenties in good health.

To note about this clonotype: The junction differs from germline at one of its ends, possibly a read error. The genes are TRBV20-1 and TRBJ2-7, with TRBD2 identical over 9 bases. The germline V gene has CDR1 DFQATT and CDR2 SNEGSKA (reference sequence). The CDR3 spans 18 residues. CDR3 nucleotides: TGCAGTGCGCCTCCTAGCGGGGAAGACCCCCTAGCTACATACGGGCAGTACTTC. Translated, it gives CSAPPSGEDPLATYGQYF.

This clonotype was observed a handful of times. The rearrangement links TRBV25-1 to TRBJ1-4; D gene ambiguous. V lost 5 bases to trimming and J lost 5 bases, with 12 bases between them. CDR1 is MGHDK, CDR2 SYGVNS, per germline. The CDR3 runs 14 residues. CDR3: CASSLASGNEKLFF. The CDR3 bases are TGTGCCAGCAGTTTGGCATCCGGGAATGAAAAACTGTTTTTT.

This clonotype appeared a few times. This chain links TRBV5-4 with TRBJ1-1; D possibly corresponds to TRBD1 (5 bases). V was pared by 5 bases and J by 7 bases, with 12 bases between. The CDR3 extends over 12 amino acids. Germline assignment: CDR1 SGHNT and CDR2 YYREEE (reference sequence). This chain's CDR3 is CASRGTVDEAFF. The CDR3, as DNA: TGTGCCAGCAGGGGGACGGTTGATGAAGCTTTCTTT. The whole variable domain, filled in from reference TRBV5-4 and TRBJ1-1, reads ETGVTQSPTHLIKTRGQQVTLRCSSQSGHNTVSWYQQALGQGPQFIFQYYREEENGRGNFPPRFSGLQFPNYSSELNVNALELDDSALYLCASRGTVDEAFFGQGTRLTVV.

This clonotype appeared many times. The V gene is TRBV12-3 or TRBV12-4, the J gene TRBJ2-2; perhaps TRBD2 as D (5 bases). This CDR3 has 12 residues. V was pared by 11 bases and J by 4 bases, with 11 bases between. The CDR3 spells CAGSRGTGELFF. As DNA, the CDR3 is TGTGCCGGGTCTCGGGGCACCGGGGAGCTGTTTTTT.

This clonotype was seen many times. The chain carries TRBV5-1 and TRBJ2-7; D is perhaps TRBD2 (6 bases). Trimming stripped 4 bases from V and 5 bases from J, with 13 bases between. The CDR3 length is 13 residues. Germline CDR1 is SGHRS and CDR2 is YFSETQ. The CDR3 here is CASSETSIDEQYF. The CDR3 nucleotides read TGCGCCAGCAGCGAGACTAGTATCGACGAGCAGTACTTC.

This clonotype was seen a handful of times. The V call is TRBV5-1, the J call TRBJ2-2, with D unresolved. V was shortened by 1 base and J by 2 bases, with 6 bases between the two germline ends. Germline values: CDR1 SGHRS, CDR2 YFSETQ. The CDR3 length is 14 residues. The CDR3 region is CASSLMTNTGELFF. The CDR3 DNA follows: TGCGCCAGCAGCTTGATGACTAACACCGGGGAGCTGTTTTTT.

This clonotype showed up just a few times. Written as DNA, the CDR3 is TGTGCCAGCAGTCCGCGAGGGGGGCGAGGTGAAAAACTGTTTTTT. It codes for CASSPRGGRGEKLFF. The chain combines TRBV27 with TRBJ1-4; possibly TRBD1 for D (6 bases). Germline V gene sequence: CDR1 MNHEY, CDR2 SMNVEV (reference sequence). V was clipped by 5 bases and J by 7 bases, with 17 bases between them. The CDR3 contains 15 residues.

The genes are TRBV20-1 and TRBJ2-7; TRBD2 matches 7 bases. CDR1 and CDR2 (germline): DFQATT, SNEGSKA (reference sequence). The CDR3 runs to 15 residues. J was trimmed by 0 bases and V by 6 bases; bases with no gene match: 11. CDR3 nucleotide sequence: TGCAGTGCCCATGGGCTAGCGGCCACCTCCTACGAGCAGTACTTC. Encoded protein: CSAHGLAATSYEQYF.

This chain joins TRBV20-1 and TRBJ2-1; D ambiguous. The CDR3 has 13 residues. Deletions cut 0 bases from V and 4 bases from J, with 7 bases between. Germline values: CDR1 DFQATT, CDR2 SNEGSKA (reference sequence). The CDR3 region has the DNA TGCAGTGCTAGAGAATGGGATTACAATGAGCAGTTCTTC. It translates to CSAREWDYNEQFF.

This clonotype was detected a few times. V usage is TRBV20-1 and J usage is TRBJ2-1; 8 positions agree with TRBD2. CDR3 length equals 15 residues. In germline, CDR1 is DFQATT, CDR2 SNEGSKA (reference sequence). V lost 3 bases and J lost 4; bases outside the gene matches: 8. The CDR3 protein is CSASSREGLYNEQFF. Here the CDR3 DNA reads TGCAGTGCTAGTTCACGGGAGGGCCTGTACAATGAGCAGTTCTTC.

This clonotype was recorded many times. The V call is TRBV6-5, the J call TRBJ1-2, with a weak D call TRBD1 (6 bases). This CDR3 spans 14 amino acids. Germline lookup yields CDR1 MNHEY and CDR2 SVGAGI. Trimming took off 2 bases at V and 6 bases at J, with 13 bases between the two ends. Here the CDR3 DNA reads TGTGCCAGCAGTTACCGGGACAAAAAGGATGGCTACACCTTC. Residues: CASSYRDKKDGYTF.

This clonotype has at least ten counts. The chain combines TRBV9 with TRBJ2-1, with TRBD2 identical over 8 bases. This CDR3 comprises 16 residues. Trimming cost V 0 bases and J 6 bases; bases outside gene matches: 8. Germline loops: CDR1 SGDLS, CDR2 YYNGEE. The CDR3 protein is CASSVGPGTRSNEQFF. DNA of the CDR3: TGTGCCAGCAGCGTAGGGCCCGGGACTAGATCCAATGAGCAGTTCTTC.

This clonotype was recorded at least ten times. The V call is TRBV20-1, the J call TRBJ2-1; 11 nucleotides agree with TRBD2. The CDR3 is 16 amino acids. CDR1 is DFQATT, CDR2 SNEGSKA, per germline (reference sequence). The V gene end was trimmed by 4 bases and the J gene end by 6 bases; junction bases not matched to a gene: 11. CDR3 loop: CSATLAGGPWANEQFF. The CDR3 nucleotides are TGCAGTGCTACGTTAGCGGGAGGGCCTTGGGCCAATGAGCAGTTCTTC.

V is TRBV20-1 and J is TRBJ2-7; D gene ambiguous. Looked up from germline, CDR1 is DFQATT and CDR2 is SNEGSKA (reference sequence). V was clipped by 0 bases and J by 0 bases, with 12 bases between them. CDR3 length: 15 residues. Here the CDR3 reads CSARDADQSSYEQYF. The CDR3 bases are TGCAGTGCTAGAGATGCGGATCAAAGCTCCTACGAGCAGTACTTC.

With respect to this clonotype: The conserved final phenylalanine or tryptophan is absent from the CDR3, which likely points to a read error. The chain recombines TRBV6-5 with TRBJ2-1; D is possibly TRBD2 (5 bases). CDR3 size: 14 residues. Trimming cost V 0 bases and J 8 bases, with 11 bases left between them. Germline assignment: CDR1 MNHEY and CDR2 SVGAGI. CDR3 sequence reads: CASSYSAGRDEQFL. For the CDR3, the DNA is TGTGCCAGCAGTTACTCGGCGGGTCGGGATGAGCAGTTCTTG.

This clonotype has a count of ten or more. A junction boundary mismatches the germline segment, possibly from a read error. V gene TRBV10-3 combines with J gene TRBJ2-7, with D possibly matching TRBD1 (6 bases). This CDR3 is 13 amino acids long. Germline CDR1 ENHRY, CDR2 SYGVKD. The CDR3 loop reads CAISDTGSEGSDF. The CDR3 DNA reads as TGTGCCATCAGTGATACAGGGTCAGAAGGATCGGACTTC.

This clonotype was seen repeatedly, ten times or more. The V gene is TRBV7-3, the J gene TRBJ1-1; 8 bases map to TRBD1. The junction had 4 bases not matched to a gene; V was cut back by 1 base and J by 6 bases. The germline gives CDR1 SGHTA, CDR2 FQGTGA. This CDR3 spans 14 amino acids. CDR3 in amino acids: CASSLMDRDSEAFF. The CDR3 nucleotides are TGTGCCAGCAGCTTAATGGACAGGGACTCTGAAGCTTTCTTT.

This clonotype appeared many times. V gene TRBV7-3 combines with J gene TRBJ2-2, with 12 bases matching TRBD2. Germline V gene data show CDR1 as SGHTA and CDR2 as FQGTGA. J lost 0 bases, V lost 5 bases, and 13 bases had no gene match. This CDR3 region has 20 residues. For the CDR3, the DNA is TGTGCCAGCAGCCCCGACTGGACTAGCGGGGATACATCGAACACCGGGGAGCTGTTTTTT. This codes for CASSPDWTSGDTSNTGELFF.

There are many counts of this clonotype. J is TRBJ2-1 and V is TRBV6-2 or TRBV6-3; D remains ambiguous. This CDR3 has 16 amino acids. Germline V lookup: CDR1 MNHEY, CDR2 SVGEGT. V dropped 2 bases and J dropped 5 bases, with 16 bases sitting between them. The CDR3 coding sequence is TGTGCCAGCAGTTACCCTGCTACAGCCGGCCACAATGAGCAGTTCTTC. Translated, it gives CASSYPATAGHNEQFF.

This clonotype was seen ten or more times. The gene calls are TRBV27 and TRBJ2-5, with 10 bases fitting TRBD2. This CDR3 comprises 13 residues. Germline trimming cut 5 bases from V and 7 bases from J; bases unmatched to any gene: 4. Germline V gene sequence: CDR1 MNHEY, CDR2 SMNVEV (reference sequence). The DNA for the CDR3 is TGTGCCAGCAGTACCAAGCGGGAGGGGACCCAGTACTTC. Translation: CASSTKREGTQYF.

This clonotype was detected ten times or more. CDR3 region: CSVEFGTGGHEQFF. In nucleotides, the CDR3 is TGCAGCGTTGAATTCGGGACAGGGGGCCATGAGCAGTTCTTC. V and J are TRBV29-1 and TRBJ2-1, with 12 bases lining up with TRBD1. Germline V gives CDR1 SQVTM, CDR2 ANQGSEA. V shed 2 bases, J shed 8 bases, and the junction held 4 bases outside the gene matches. The CDR3 length is 14 residues.

The genes are TRBV24-1 and TRBJ1-2; 11 bases agree with TRBD1. This CDR3 spans 16 amino acids. Per the germline V gene, CDR1 is KGHDR and CDR2 is SFDVKD. V lost 7 bases to trimming and J lost 6 bases; unmatched junction nucleotides: 12. CDR3 DNA: TGTGCCACCAGGCGGACAGGGGGCGGACTTGAGGATGGCTACACCTTC. This encodes CATRRTGGGLEDGYTF.

This clonotype was seen a handful of times. The V and J genes are TRBV27 and TRBJ2-3; D not certain. Trimming cost V 4 bases and J 2 bases, with 19 bases left between them. Germline loops: CDR1 MNHEY, CDR2 SMNVEV (reference sequence). The CDR3 runs 17 residues. This CDR3 reads CASSSPSTGPSTDTQYF. CDR3 DNA sequence: TGTGCCAGCAGTTCCCCTTCCACCGGGCCATCCACAGATACGCAGTATTTT.

In DNA form, the CDR3 reads TGTGCCAGCAGCTTAATTAGCGGGGGCTACAATGAGCAGTTCTTC. Translated, it gives CASSLISGGYNEQFF. The chain links TRBV7-3 to TRBJ2-1; 9 bases match TRBD2. V shed 1 base, J shed 3 bases, and the junction held 1 base outside the gene matches. The CDR3 spans 15 residues. Germline V gene lookup returns CDR1 SGHTA and CDR2 FQGTGA.

This clonotype was recorded at least ten times. The V and J genes are TRBV29-1 and TRBJ2-2, with 7 bases identical to TRBD1. V shed 5 bases, J shed 5 bases, and the junction held 8 bases outside the gene matches. The CDR3 spans 14 residues. The V gene's germline CDR1 is SQVTM and CDR2 ANQGSEA. CDR3 sequence: CSVSLTGRTGELFF. The CDR3 DNA reads TGCAGCGTTTCACTGACAGGGCGAACCGGGGAGCTGTTTTTT.

The chain carries TRBV27 and TRBJ2-2; D unresolved. Germline V gene lookup returns CDR1 MNHEY and CDR2 SMNVEV (reference sequence). Trimming removed 4 bases at V and 6 bases at J, with 9 bases between. This CDR3 has 13 residues. Here the CDR3 DNA reads TGTGCCAGCAGTTCCCCCAGCGCCGGGGAGCTGTTTTTT. Its translation is CASSSPSAGELFF.

In regard to this clonotype: Given a much more abundant clone one base away, this may be a read error. The V and J genes are TRBV20-1 and TRBJ2-1, with D possibly being TRBD2 (5 bases). V lost 3 bases, J lost 7 bases, and 10 bases lay in between. The germline CDR1 and CDR2 sequences are DFQATT and SNEGSKA (reference sequence). This CDR3 has 12 amino acids. The DNA for the CDR3 is TGCAGTGCTAGGACCCGGGGAAATGAGCAGTTCTTC. Translated, it gives CSARTRGNEQFF.

This rearrangement joins TRBV7-8 to TRBJ2-7; D is ambiguous. There are 13 residues in the CDR3. Trimming removed 3 bases from V and 7 bases from J, with 13 bases in between. Germline CDR1 reads SGHVS; CDR2 reads FQNEAQ. The CDR3 sequence is CASSFSVGREQYF. CDR3 nucleotide sequence: TGTGCCAGCAGCTTTTCCGTCGGGCGAGAGCAGTACTTC.

Many counts were recorded for this clonotype. The rearrangement joins TRBV6-1 to TRBJ2-1, with TRBD2 matching over 12 bases. With V trimmed by 5 bases and J by 7 bases, 6 bases remained unmatched. Looked up from germline, CDR1 is MNHNS and CDR2 is SASEGT. The CDR3 runs to 15 residues. CDR3 residues: CASSQTSGRGNEQFF. The DNA for the CDR3 is TGTGCCAGCAGTCAGACTAGCGGGAGAGGGAATGAGCAGTTCTTC.

The rearrangement links TRBV7-9 to TRBJ2-2; 9 bases agree with TRBD1. V lost 5 bases and J lost 4; bases outside the gene matches: 8. CDR3 length: 16 residues. Germline V gives CDR1 SEHNR, CDR2 FQNEAQ (reference sequence). Written as DNA, the CDR3 is TGTGCCAGCAGCGACTACAGGGGGCGCACCACCGGGGAGCTGTTTTTT. This gives the protein CASSDYRGRTTGELFF.

The chain recombines TRBV15 with TRBJ1-1; D remains ambiguous. This CDR3 has 13 residues. V shed 10 bases and J shed 4 bases, with 16 bases lying between them. Germline V CDR1 and CDR2: LNHNV, YYDKDF (reference sequence). CDR3 DNA sequence: TGTGCCATTCTGACACTTCTGGGCACTGAAGCTTTCTTT. Protein product: CAILTLLGTEAFF. The whole variable domain, filled in from reference TRBV15 and TRBJ1-1, reads DAMVIQNPRYQVTQFGKPVTLSCSQTLNHNVMYWYQQKSSQAPKLLFHYYDKDFNNEADTPDNFQSRRPNTSFCFLDIRSPGLGDTAMYLCAILTLLGTEAFFGQGTRLTVV.

This clonotype was counted between two and nine times. The chain joins TRBV19 to TRBJ2-7; 7 bases agree with TRBD2. V lost 3 bases and J lost 3; bases outside the gene matches: 5. CDR3 length equals 14 residues. Germline V gene sequence: CDR1 LNHDA, CDR2 SQIVND (reference sequence). CDR3 loop: CASSIAERGYEQYF. The CDR3 nucleotides are TGTGCCAGTAGTATTGCAGAGCGGGGCTACGAGCAGTACTTC.